Listed below are T cell receptor beta chains from one sample, sequenced in a study of siplizumab effects on memory and regulatory T cells. Method: immunoSEQ multiplex PCR; TCRdb's copy keeps in-frame clones and lacks some. The sample holds about 63,000 clones, approximately 87% seen once. The source material was memory CD4+ T cells sorted from blood. These receptor sequences come from a human donor in good health. Each CDR3 is given with its conserved first and last residue. The D gene is left open where the match is weak. Clone size, where shown, is once, few, many, or a class for clones that have expanded.

v_gene	abundance	j_gene	d_gene	CDR3aa	CDR3nt
TRBV5-8	-	TRBJ1-2	-	CASSHRDTSFSTF	TGTGCCAGCAGCCACCGGGACACCTCTTTTAGCACCTTC
TRBV6-5	few	TRBJ1-2	-	CASRPTTDYGYTF	TGTGCCAGCAGACCTACGACAGATTATGGCTACACCTTC
TRBV27	-	TRBJ2-6	-	CASSFKGSGANVLTF	TGTGCCAGCAGTTTTAAAGGGTCTGGGGCCAACGTCCTGACTTTC
TRBV2	-	TRBJ2-3	TRBD2	CASMTSLVVDTQYF	TGTGCCAGCATGACTAGCCTGGTGGTAGATACGCAGTATTTT
TRBV5-5	-	TRBJ2-2	-	CASSLDDTGELFF	TGTGCCAGCAGCTTGGACGACACCGGGGAGCTGTTTTTT
TRBV6-1	-	TRBJ1-5	-	CASRKGSQSNQPQHF	TGTGCCAGCCGGAAGGGCTCGCAGAGCAATCAGCCCCAGCATTTT
TRBV7-2	-	TRBJ2-7	-	CASSPPRAYGEQYF	TGTGCCAGCAGCCCTCCTCGGGCATATGGAGAGCAGTACTTC
TRBV18	-	TRBJ1-2	TRBD1	CASSPYGQGANGYTF	TGTGCCAGCTCACCATACGGACAGGGGGCCAATGGCTACACCTTC
TRBV7-7	-	TRBJ1-4	TRBD1	CATGPTNEKLFF	TGTGCGACAGGGCCAACTAATGAAAAACTGTTTTTT
TRBV10-3	-	TRBJ1-1	TRBD1	CAIRPTGAFNTEAFF	TGTGCCATCAGGCCGACAGGGGCCTTCAACACTGAAGCTTTCTTT
TRBV2	-	TRBJ2-3	-	CASRDFKDSSTDTQYF	TGTGCCAGCAGGGATTTTAAAGACTCTAGCACAGATACGCAGTATTTT
TRBV5-5	-	TRBJ1-5	-	CASSLVPAQRGQPQHF	TGTGCCAGCAGCTTGGTTCCCGCTCAAAGGGGTCAGCCCCAGCATTTT
TRBV6-1	once	TRBJ1-2	-	CASTSDSRQHYGYTF	TGTGCCAGCACCAGTGATTCCCGACAGCACTATGGCTACACCTTC
TRBV11-2	few	TRBJ1-2	-	CASSLDLGGYTF	TGTGCCAGCAGCTTAGATCTAGGTGGCTACACCTTC
TRBV7-2	-	TRBJ1-4	-	CASSLSRGGEKLFF	TGTGCCAGCAGCTTAAGCAGGGGAGGCGAAAAACTGTTTTTT
TRBV4-2	-	TRBJ2-7	TRBD2	CASSQAVAGDLNPYEQYF	TGTGCCAGCAGCCAAGCAGTAGCGGGGGACCTTAATCCTTACGAGCAGTACTTC
TRBV20-1	-	TRBJ1-1	TRBD1	CSALTGVEAFF	TGCAGTGCTCTTACAGGGGTTGAAGCTTTCTTT
TRBV5-1	-	TRBJ2-6	-	CASSLPAGAGANVLTF	TGCGCCAGCAGCTTGCCCGCGGGCGCTGGGGCCAACGTCCTGACTTTC
TRBV6-6	-	TRBJ2-1	TRBD1	CASSRQGARDNEQFF	TGTGCCAGCAGCAGACAGGGGGCGCGGGACAATGAGCAGTTCTTC
TRBV19	-	TRBJ1-5	TRBD1	CASTITGGGQPQHF	TGTGCCAGTACCATAACAGGGGGCGGGCAGCCCCAGCATTTT
TRBV27	-	TRBJ2-7	-	CASSLKVNYEQYF	TGTGCCAGCAGTTTAAAAGTGAACTACGAGCAGTACTTC
TRBV2	-	TRBJ2-5	-	CASSPQGLAGTETQYF	TGTGCCAGCAGCCCCCAGGGACTTGCGGGGACAGAGACCCAGTACTTC
TRBV14	once	TRBJ2-5	-	CASSQDGGIGETQYF	TGTGCCAGCAGCCAAGACGGTGGGATAGGGGAGACCCAGTACTTC
TRBV7-8	-	TRBJ1-1	-	CASSSQGMAFF	TGTGCCAGCAGCTCACAGGGAATGGCTTTCTTT
TRBV5-6	-	TRBJ1-5	-	CASSLHGVQPQHF	TGTGCCAGCAGCTTGCACGGGGTTCAGCCCCAGCATTTT
TRBV10-1	-	TRBJ2-7	TRBD1	CASSAWDRPYEQYF	TGCGCCAGCAGCGCGTGGGACAGGCCCTACGAGCAGTACTTC
TRBV19	-	TRBJ2-7	TRBD1	CASSMAATGFYEQYF	TGTGCCAGTAGTATGGCTGCGACAGGGTTCTACGAGCAGTACTTC
TRBV29-1	-	TRBJ1-1	-	CSGSQGWANTEAFF	TGCAGCGGTTCACAGGGTTGGGCGAACACTGAAGCTTTCTTT
TRBV6-5	-	TRBJ2-1	TRBD1	CASSYTGQGSNEQFF	TGTGCCAGCAGTTACACGGGACAGGGAAGCAATGAGCAGTTCTTC
TRBV7-3	-	TRBJ2-2	-	CASSLRSPGELFF	TGTGCCAGCAGCTTAAGAAGCCCTGGGGAGCTGTTTTTT
TRBV14	-	TRBJ2-3	-	CASSQRRGISTDTQYF	TGTGCCAGCAGCCAACGGAGGGGGATCAGCACAGATACGCAGTATTTT
TRBV19	few	TRBJ2-3	-	CASKALGADTQYF	TGTGCCAGTAAGGCCTTGGGGGCAGATACGCAGTATTTT
TRBV9	-	TRBJ2-3	-	CASSVEIGGPTDTQYF	TGTGCCAGCAGCGTAGAGATCGGGGGACCCACAGATACGCAGTATTTT
TRBV6-5	-	TRBJ1-1	TRBD1	CASRPGQTNTEAFF	TGTGCCAGCAGACCGGGACAGACGAACACTGAAGCTTTCTTT
TRBV6-5	once	TRBJ1-2	TRBD1	CASSYQGGDGYTF	TGTGCCAGCAGTTACCAGGGGGGCGATGGCTACACCTTC
TRBV6-5	-	TRBJ1-3	-	CASSRTSHSGNTIYF	TGTGCCAGCAGTAGAACGAGTCACTCTGGAAACACCATATATTTT
TRBV2	few	TRBJ2-2	TRBD2	CATWREPDTGELFF	TGTGCCACCTGGCGGGAGCCAGACACCGGGGAGCTGTTTTTT
TRBV28	-	TRBJ2-5	TRBD2	CASSLLHSGGGETQYF	TGTGCCAGCAGTTTATTGCATAGCGGGGGGGGAGAGACCCAGTACTTC
TRBV7-3	-	TRBJ2-5	-	CASSPRDLQETQYF	TGTGCCAGCAGCCCGAGAGACTTACAAGAGACCCAGTACTTC
TRBV10-2	once	TRBJ2-7	-	CASSGPRWGYEQYF	TGCGCCAGCAGTGGCCCACGATGGGGGTACGAGCAGTACTTC
TRBV19	-	TRBJ2-1	TRBD2	CASSMDRLAGVGNEQFF	TGTGCCAGTAGTATGGACCGACTAGCGGGAGTGGGTAATGAGCAGTTCTTC
TRBV6-1	-	TRBJ2-3	TRBD1	CASNGQATDTQYF	TGTGCCAGCAATGGACAGGCCACAGATACGCAGTATTTT
TRBV7-2	-	TRBJ2-7	-	CASGMGGPTYYEQYF	TGTGCCAGCGGCATGGGGGGGCCGACTTACTACGAGCAGTACTTC
TRBV29-1	-	TRBJ2-7	-	CSVRVHWDEQYF	TGCAGCGTTCGGGTACATTGGGACGAGCAGTACTTC
TRBV18	-	TRBJ2-7	TRBD1	CASSPSRQGRTYEQYF	TGTGCCAGCTCACCATCGAGACAGGGAAGAACCTACGAGCAGTACTTC
TRBV12-5	-	TRBJ1-1	-	CASGPSRTEAFF	TGTGCTAGTGGTCCAAGTAGGACTGAAGCTTTCTTT
TRBV2	few	TRBJ1-5	-	CASSDGLNQPQHF	TGTGCCAGCAGTGATGGACTTAATCAGCCCCAGCATTTT
TRBV13	-	TRBJ2-5	TRBD2	CASSPNRPSGGGSQYF	TGTGCCAGCAGCCCTAACCGTCCTAGCGGGGGGGGTTCCCAGTACTTC
TRBV12-5	-	TRBJ1-5	TRBD1	CASGSGQGHQPQHF	TGTGCTAGTGGTTCCGGACAGGGGCATCAGCCCCAGCATTTT
TRBV7-8	once	TRBJ2-7	-	CASSPTRGRDEQYF	TGTGCCAGCAGCCCGACCAGGGGCAGGGACGAGCAGTACTTC
TRBV5-1	-	TRBJ1-1	-	CASSLKGSTEAFF	TGCGCCAGCAGCTTGAAGGGGAGCACTGAAGCTTTCTTT
TRBV5-6	-	TRBJ1-5	-	CASSLGGFNNQPQHF	TGTGCCAGCAGCTTGGGGGGGTTTAACAATCAGCCCCAGCATTTT
TRBV5-1	-	TRBJ2-3	TRBD2	CASSWTRWTDTQYF	TGCGCCAGCAGCTGGACTAGATGGACGGATACGCAGTATTTT
TRBV5-6	-	TRBJ1-5	-	CASSLGQYQPQHF	TGTGCCAGCAGCCTCGGGCAGTATCAGCCCCAGCATTTT
TRBV5-1	-	TRBJ2-5	-	CASSPGSGGRETQYF	TGCGCCAGCAGCCCCGGTTCAGGGGGGCGGGAGACCCAGTACTTC
TRBV2	-	TRBJ1-5	-	CAGRGAGDQPQHF	TGTGCCGGGAGGGGGGCGGGGGATCAGCCCCAGCATTTT
TRBV25-1	-	TRBJ2-7	TRBD2	CASRPGLDGREQYF	TGTGCCAGCCGTCCGGGACTAGACGGTCGCGAGCAGTACTTC